The clone carrying this T cell receptor (beta chain) was detected a few times. The data are from a study of blood T cell repertoires in COVID-19. Study as a whole: The origin of the acute and convalescent COVID-19 samples was the United States, Italy and Spain. The cDNA or gDNA used as material had been derived from T cells, B-cell-depleted T cells, or PBMCs.

Original processing notes: Reference gene primers were amplified, and this amplification served to estimate nucleated cell counts. Using immunoSEQ multiplex PCR, the repertoire was profiled, and TCRdb retains in-frame clones only, with some absent. The V and J calls and clone size are taken from that table; D and trimming were inferred from the DNA. Of over 95,000 clones listed, roughly 80% are singletons. CDR3 length: 18 amino acids. V lost 3 bases, J lost 1 base, and 6 bases stayed unmatched. Looked up from germline, CDR1 is SGHKS and CDR2 is YYEKEE (reference sequence). Sequenced: peripheral blood. This chain links TRBV5-5 with TRBJ2-2; 13 positions agree with TRBD2. The receptor was isolated from a man over 45 with acute or convalescent COVID-19. CDR3 residues: CASSSTSGGLLNTGELFF. The DNA for the CDR3 is TGTGCCAGCAGCTCGACTAGCGGGGGGTTGCTGAACACCGGGGAGCTGTTTTTT. Looking up the rest from reference TRBV5-5 and TRBJ2-2 gives the full variable domain: DAGVTQSPTHLIKTRGQQVTLRCSPISGHKSVSWYQQVLGQGPQFIFQYYEKEERGRGNFPDRFSARQFPNYSSELNVNALLLGDSALYLCASSSTSGGLLNTGELFFGEGSRLTVL.